This T cell receptor (beta chain) was recovered during a study of T cell responses to AZD1222 COVID-19 vaccine. Study-level results: Spike-specific TCR breadth and depth went up after people got two AZD1222 doses.

The repertoire was sequenced with immunoSEQ multiplex PCR; TCRdb's copy has only in-frame clones and lacks some. In the table there are 83,000 or so clones, about 82% of which are singletons. The junction had 5 bases not matched to a gene; V was cut back by 5 bases and J by 7 bases. CDR3 length equals 14 residues. The V gene's germline CDR1 is MNHNY and CDR2 SVGAGI (reference sequence). A word on this clone: The antigen is undetermined.

Sequencing used peripheral blood, obtained on day 0 of AZD1222 vaccination. The rearrangement uses TRBV6-6 and TRBJ2-1; 10 nucleotides line up with TRBD2. The TCR originated in an adult in good health. CDR3 in amino acids: CASSGAGGYNEQFF. CDR3 nucleotide sequence: TGTGCCAGCAGTGGAGCGGGAGGGTATAATGAGCAGTTCTTC.